This T cell receptor (beta chain) was sequenced in a study of vaccination and CD4 T cells after COVID-19. This CDR3 is 16 amino acids long. Germline loops: CDR1 SGHTA, CDR2 FQGNSA. V trimming: 1 base; J trimming: 6 bases; junction bases outside the gene matches: 8. The treatment was: approximately 11-day PBMC culture with coronavirus spike peptide pools or control peptides (ViraFEST assay). Of note for this clonotype: The target antigen is unknown.

The Oncomine TCR Beta short-read assay generated sequence data from the DNA of cultured CD4+ T cells. TCRdb re-called the PCR reads through MiXCR, storing one row per CDR3 protein. The table records around 19,000 distinct CDR3 sequences, about 39% of them present only once. This chain joins TRBV7-2 and TRBJ2-3; 9 bases are shared with TRBD2. The specimen comprised CD4+ T cells from blood, cultured in vitro, sampled after SARS-CoV-2 vaccination. The origin of this receptor is a human donor who had recovered from COVID-19. CDR3 nucleotides: TGTGCCAGCAGCTTAGATGGAGCGGGAGGTTTTGATACGCAGTATTTT. This gives the protein CASSLDGAGGFDTQYF.